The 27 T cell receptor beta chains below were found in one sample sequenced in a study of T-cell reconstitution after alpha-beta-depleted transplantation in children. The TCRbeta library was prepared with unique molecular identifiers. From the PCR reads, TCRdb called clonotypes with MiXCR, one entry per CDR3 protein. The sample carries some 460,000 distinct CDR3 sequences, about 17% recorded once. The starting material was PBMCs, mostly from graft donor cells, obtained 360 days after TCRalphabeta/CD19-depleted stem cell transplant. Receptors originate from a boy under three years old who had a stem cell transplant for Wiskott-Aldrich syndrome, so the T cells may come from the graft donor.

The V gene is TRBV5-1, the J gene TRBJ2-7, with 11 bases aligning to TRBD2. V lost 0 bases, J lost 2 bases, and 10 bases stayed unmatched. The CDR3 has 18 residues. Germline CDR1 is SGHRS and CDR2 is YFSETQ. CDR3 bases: TGCGCCAGCAGCTTGGCCAACCTGGGGACTAGCGGAACCTACGAGCAGTACTTC. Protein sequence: CASSLANLGTSGTYEQYF. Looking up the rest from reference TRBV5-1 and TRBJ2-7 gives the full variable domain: KAGVTQTPRYLIKTRGQQVTLSCSPISGHRSVSWYQQTPGQGLQFLFEYFSETQRNKGNFPGRFSGRQFSNSRSEMNVSTLELGDSALYLCASSLANLGTSGTYEQYFGPGTRLTVT.

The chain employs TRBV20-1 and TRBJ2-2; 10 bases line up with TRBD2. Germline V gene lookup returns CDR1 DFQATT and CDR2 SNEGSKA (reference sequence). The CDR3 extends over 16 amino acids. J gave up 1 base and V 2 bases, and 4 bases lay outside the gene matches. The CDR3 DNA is TGCAGTGCTAGAAATAGCGGGAGGAAGAACACCGGGGAGCTGTTTTTT. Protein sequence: CSARNSGRKNTGELFF.

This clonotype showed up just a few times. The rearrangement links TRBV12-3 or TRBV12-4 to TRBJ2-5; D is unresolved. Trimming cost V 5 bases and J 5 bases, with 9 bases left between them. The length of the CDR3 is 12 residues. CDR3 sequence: CASSPLRETQYF. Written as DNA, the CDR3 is TGTGCCAGCAGTCCCCTCAGGGAGACCCAGTACTTC.

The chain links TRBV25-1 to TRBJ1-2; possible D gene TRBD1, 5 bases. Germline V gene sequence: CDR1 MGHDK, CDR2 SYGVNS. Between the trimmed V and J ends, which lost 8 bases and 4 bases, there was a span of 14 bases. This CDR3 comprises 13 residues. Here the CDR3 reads CASGHGFPYGYTF. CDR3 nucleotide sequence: TGTGCCAGCGGACATGGGTTCCCCTATGGCTACACCTTC.

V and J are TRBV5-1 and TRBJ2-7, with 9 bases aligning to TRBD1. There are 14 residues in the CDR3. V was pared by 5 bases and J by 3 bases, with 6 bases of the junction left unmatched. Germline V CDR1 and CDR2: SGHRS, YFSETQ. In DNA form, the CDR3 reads TGCGCCAGCAGAAGGCGGACAGGGGACTACGAGCAGTACTTC. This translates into CASRRRTGDYEQYF.

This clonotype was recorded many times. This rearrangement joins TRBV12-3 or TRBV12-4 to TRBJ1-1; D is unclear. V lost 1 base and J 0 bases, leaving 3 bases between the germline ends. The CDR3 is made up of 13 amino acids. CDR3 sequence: CASSLVVNTEAFF. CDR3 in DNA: TGTGCCAGCAGTTTAGTCGTGAACACTGAAGCTTTCTTT.

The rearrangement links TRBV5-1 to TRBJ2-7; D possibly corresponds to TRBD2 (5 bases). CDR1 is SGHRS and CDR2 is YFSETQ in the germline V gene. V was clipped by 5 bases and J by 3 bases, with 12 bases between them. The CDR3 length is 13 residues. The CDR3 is CASRKSGIYEQYF. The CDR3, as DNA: TGCGCCAGCAGAAAATCGGGGATCTACGAGCAGTACTTC.

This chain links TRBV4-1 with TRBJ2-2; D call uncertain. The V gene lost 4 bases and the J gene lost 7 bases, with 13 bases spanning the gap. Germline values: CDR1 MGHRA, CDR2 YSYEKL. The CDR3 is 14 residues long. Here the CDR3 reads CASSLGTAIGELFF. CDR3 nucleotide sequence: TGCGCCAGCAGCCTTGGAACAGCGATCGGGGAGCTGTTTTTT.

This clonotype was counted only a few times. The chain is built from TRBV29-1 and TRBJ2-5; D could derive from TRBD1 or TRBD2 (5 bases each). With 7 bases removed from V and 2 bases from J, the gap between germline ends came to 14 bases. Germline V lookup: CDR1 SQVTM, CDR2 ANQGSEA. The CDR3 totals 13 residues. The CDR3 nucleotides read TGCAGCGCTGCCGGGGACCTTCAAGAGACCCAGTACTTC. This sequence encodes CSAAGDLQETQYF.

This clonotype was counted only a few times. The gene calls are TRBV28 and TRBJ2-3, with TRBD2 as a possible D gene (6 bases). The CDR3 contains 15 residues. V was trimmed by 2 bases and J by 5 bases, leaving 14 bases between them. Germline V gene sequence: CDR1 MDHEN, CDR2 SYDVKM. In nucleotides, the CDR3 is TGTGCCAGCAGTTTAGGAGGGTATAACGTAGATACGCAGTATTTT. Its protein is CASSLGGYNVDTQYF.

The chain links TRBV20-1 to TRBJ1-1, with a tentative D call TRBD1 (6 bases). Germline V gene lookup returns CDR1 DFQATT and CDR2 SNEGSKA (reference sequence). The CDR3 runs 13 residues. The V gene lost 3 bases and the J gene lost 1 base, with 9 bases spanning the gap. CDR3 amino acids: CSARGHKNTEAFF. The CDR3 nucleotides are TGCAGTGCTAGGGGACATAAGAACACTGAAGCTTTCTTT.

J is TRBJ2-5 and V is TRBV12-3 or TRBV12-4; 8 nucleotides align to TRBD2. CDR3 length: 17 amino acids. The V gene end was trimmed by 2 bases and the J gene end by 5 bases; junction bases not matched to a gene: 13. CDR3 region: CASSLWGGGTLRETQYF. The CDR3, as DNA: TGTGCCAGCAGTTTATGGGGCGGGGGGACCCTCCGGGAGACCCAGTACTTC.

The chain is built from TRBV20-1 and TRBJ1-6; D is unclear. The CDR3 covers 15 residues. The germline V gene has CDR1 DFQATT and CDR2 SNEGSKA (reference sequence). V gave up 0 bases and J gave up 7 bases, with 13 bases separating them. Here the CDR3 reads CSARDISGVNSPLHF. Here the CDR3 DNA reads TGCAGTGCTAGAGATATTTCTGGGGTGAATTCACCCCTCCACTTT.

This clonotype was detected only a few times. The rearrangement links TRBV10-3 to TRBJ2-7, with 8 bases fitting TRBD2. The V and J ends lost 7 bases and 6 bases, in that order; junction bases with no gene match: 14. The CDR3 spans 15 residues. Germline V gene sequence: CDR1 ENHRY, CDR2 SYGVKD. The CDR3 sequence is CAIKALAGGPGEQYF. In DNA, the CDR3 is TGTGCCATCAAGGCCCTAGCGGGCGGGCCGGGCGAGCAGTACTTC.

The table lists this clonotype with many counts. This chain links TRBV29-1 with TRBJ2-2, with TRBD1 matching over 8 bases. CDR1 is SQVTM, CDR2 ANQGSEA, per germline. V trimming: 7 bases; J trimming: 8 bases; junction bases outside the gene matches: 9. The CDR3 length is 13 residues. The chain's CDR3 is CSGGQGRAGELFF. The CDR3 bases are TGCAGCGGTGGACAGGGACGAGCTGGGGAGCTGTTTTTT.

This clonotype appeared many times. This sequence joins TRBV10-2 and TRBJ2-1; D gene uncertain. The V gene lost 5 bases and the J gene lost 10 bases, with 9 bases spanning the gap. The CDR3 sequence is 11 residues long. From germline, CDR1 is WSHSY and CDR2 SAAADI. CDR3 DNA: TGCGCCAGCAGTTGGACGGGCGAGCAGTTCTTC. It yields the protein CASSWTGEQFF.

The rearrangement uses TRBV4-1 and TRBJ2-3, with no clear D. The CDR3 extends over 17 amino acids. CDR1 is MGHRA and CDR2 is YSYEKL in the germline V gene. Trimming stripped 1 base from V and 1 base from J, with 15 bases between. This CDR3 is CASSQVILGLGTDTQYF. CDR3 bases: TGCGCCAGCAGCCAAGTTATTCTGGGATTGGGCACAGATACGCAGTATTTT.

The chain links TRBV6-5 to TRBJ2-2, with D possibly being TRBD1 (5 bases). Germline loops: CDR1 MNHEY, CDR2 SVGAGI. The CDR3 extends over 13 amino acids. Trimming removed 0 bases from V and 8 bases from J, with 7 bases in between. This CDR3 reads CASSYSGRGELFF. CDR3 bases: TGTGCCAGCAGTTACTCGGGGCGGGGGGAGCTGTTTTTT.

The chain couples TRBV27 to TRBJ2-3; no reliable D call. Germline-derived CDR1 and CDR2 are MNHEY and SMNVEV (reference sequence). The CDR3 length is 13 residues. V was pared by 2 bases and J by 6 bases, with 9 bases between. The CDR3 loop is CASSLRIGDTQYF. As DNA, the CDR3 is TGTGCCAGCAGTTTACGAATCGGGGATACGCAGTATTTT.

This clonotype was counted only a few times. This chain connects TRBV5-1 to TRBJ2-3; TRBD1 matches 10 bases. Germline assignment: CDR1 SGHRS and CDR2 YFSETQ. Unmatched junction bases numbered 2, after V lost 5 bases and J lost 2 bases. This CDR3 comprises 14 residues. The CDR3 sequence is CASRGTGVTDTQYF. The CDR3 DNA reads TGCGCCAGCAGGGGGACAGGGGTCACAGATACGCAGTATTTT.

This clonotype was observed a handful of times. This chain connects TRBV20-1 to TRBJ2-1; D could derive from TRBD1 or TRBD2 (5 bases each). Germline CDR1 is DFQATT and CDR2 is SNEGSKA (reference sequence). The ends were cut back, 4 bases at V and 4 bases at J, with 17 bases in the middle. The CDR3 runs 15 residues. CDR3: CSAKKSGPFYNEQFF. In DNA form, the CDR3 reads TGCAGTGCTAAGAAGTCGGGACCTTTTTACAATGAGCAGTTCTTC.

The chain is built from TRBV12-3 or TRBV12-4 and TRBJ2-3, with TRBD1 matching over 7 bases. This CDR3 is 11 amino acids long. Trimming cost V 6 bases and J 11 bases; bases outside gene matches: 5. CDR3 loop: CASRRTGQQYF. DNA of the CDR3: TGTGCCAGCAGAAGGACAGGCCAGCAGTATTTT.

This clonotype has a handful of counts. DNA for the CDR3: TGTGCCACCAGCAGAGTGGATACGCAGTATTTT. Its protein product is CATSRVDTQYF. V usage is TRBV15 and J usage is TRBJ2-3; the D is unclear. From germline, CDR1 is LNHNV and CDR2 YYDKDF (reference sequence). The CDR3 is made up of 11 amino acids. V lost 1 base to trimming and J lost 6 bases, with 2 bases between them.

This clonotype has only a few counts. CDR3 bases: TGTGCCAGCAGCTTAGCCTCCGGGACAGACTACAATGAGCAGTTCTTC. Translation: CASSLASGTDYNEQFF. The gene calls are TRBV7-2 and TRBJ2-1, with TRBD1 matching 7 bases. The CDR3 length is 16 residues. V was clipped by 0 bases and J by 3 bases; unmatched bases: 5. Germline-derived CDR1 and CDR2 are SGHTA and FQGNSA.

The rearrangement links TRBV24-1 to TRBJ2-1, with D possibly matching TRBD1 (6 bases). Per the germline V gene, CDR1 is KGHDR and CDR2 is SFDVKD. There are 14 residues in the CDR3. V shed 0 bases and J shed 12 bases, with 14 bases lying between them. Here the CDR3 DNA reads TGTGCCACCAGTGATTTGTACAACAGGGCAGGGCAGTTCTTC. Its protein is CATSDLYNRAGQFF.

CDR3 protein: CAWSLTGALQETQYF. CDR3 coding DNA: TGTGCCTGGAGCCTGACAGGGGCGCTCCAAGAGACCCAGTACTTC. The genes are TRBV30 and TRBJ2-5; 8 bases are shared with TRBD1. CDR3 length: 15 amino acids. Germline assignment: CDR1 GTSNPN and CDR2 SVGIG (reference sequence). J was trimmed by 1 base and V by 3 bases; bases with no gene match: 7.

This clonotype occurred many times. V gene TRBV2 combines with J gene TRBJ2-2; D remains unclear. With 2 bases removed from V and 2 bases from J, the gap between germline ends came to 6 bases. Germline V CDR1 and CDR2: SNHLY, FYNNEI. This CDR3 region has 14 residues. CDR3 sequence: CASSELANTGELFF. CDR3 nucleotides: TGTGCCAGCAGTGAATTGGCCAACACCGGGGAGCTGTTTTTT.